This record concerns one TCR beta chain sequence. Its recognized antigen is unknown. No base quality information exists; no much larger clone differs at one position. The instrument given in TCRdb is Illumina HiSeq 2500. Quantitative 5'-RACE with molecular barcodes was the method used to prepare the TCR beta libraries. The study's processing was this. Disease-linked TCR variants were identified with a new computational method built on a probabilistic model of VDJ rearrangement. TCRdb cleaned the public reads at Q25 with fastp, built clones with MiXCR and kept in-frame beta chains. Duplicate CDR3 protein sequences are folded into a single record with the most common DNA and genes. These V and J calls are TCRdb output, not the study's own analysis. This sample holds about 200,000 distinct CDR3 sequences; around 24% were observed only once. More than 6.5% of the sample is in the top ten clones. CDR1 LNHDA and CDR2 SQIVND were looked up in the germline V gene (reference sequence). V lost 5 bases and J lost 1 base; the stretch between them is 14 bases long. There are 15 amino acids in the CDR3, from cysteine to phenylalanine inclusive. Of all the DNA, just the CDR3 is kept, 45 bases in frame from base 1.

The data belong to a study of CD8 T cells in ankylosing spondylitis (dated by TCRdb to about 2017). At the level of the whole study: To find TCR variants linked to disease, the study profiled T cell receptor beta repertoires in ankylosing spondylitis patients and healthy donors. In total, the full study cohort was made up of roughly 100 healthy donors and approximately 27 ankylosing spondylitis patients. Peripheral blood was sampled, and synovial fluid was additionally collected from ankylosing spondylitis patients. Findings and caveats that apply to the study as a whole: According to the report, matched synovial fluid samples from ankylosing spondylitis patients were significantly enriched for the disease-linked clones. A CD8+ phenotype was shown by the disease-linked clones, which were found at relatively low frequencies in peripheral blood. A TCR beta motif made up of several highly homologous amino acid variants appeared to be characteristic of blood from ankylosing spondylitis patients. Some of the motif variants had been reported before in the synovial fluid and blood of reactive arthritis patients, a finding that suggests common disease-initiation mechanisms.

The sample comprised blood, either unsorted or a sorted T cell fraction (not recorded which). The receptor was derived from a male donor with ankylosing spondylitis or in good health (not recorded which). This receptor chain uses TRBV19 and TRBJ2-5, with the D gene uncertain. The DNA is TGTGCCAGTAGTCCCCGGGCAGTGAGCCAAGAGACCCAGTACTTC. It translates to CASSPRAVSQETQYF.